A single sample gave rise to the 8 T cell receptor beta chains below, sequenced in a study of blood T cell repertoires in COVID-19. Sequencing used immunoSEQ multiplex PCR; TCRdb keeps in-frame clones, though not all of them. The sample holds under 85,000 clones, approximately 83% seen once. The sample consisted of peripheral blood. These receptors were collected from a man older than 75 with acute or convalescent COVID-19.

The gene calls are TRBV2 and TRBJ1-2; no clear D. In germline, CDR1 is SNHLY, CDR2 FYNNEI. The CDR3 loop spans 14 amino acids. V lost 7 bases, J lost 4 bases, and 16 bases lay in between. The CDR3 nucleotides are TGTGCCAGCACCCGAAACGGGAACGTCTATGGCTACACCTTC. Its translation: CASTRNGNVYGYTF.

The rearrangement links TRBV24-1 to TRBJ2-7; 11 positions match TRBD2. The CDR3 is made up of 15 amino acids. V dropped 3 bases and J dropped 4; count of bases not matched to a gene: 4. Germline lookup yields CDR1 KGHDR and CDR2 SFDVKD. The CDR3 DNA reads TGTGCCACCAGTGATACCGGGACTAGCGGTTACGAGCAGTACTTC. This encodes CATSDTGTSGYEQYF.

This rearrangement joins TRBV7-2 to TRBJ2-7; D remains ambiguous. The CDR3 extends over 11 amino acids. Per the germline V gene, CDR1 is SGHTA and CDR2 is FQGNSA. Between the trimmed V and J ends, which lost 5 bases and 3 bases, there was a span of 5 bases. DNA for the CDR3: TGTGCCAGCAGCGAGTACTACGAGCAGTACTTC. It codes for CASSEYYEQYF.

This chain uses TRBV24-1 with TRBJ2-1; 10 nucleotides align to TRBD2. CDR3 length: 16 amino acids. Unmatched junction bases numbered 6, after V lost 0 bases and J lost 8 bases. CDR1 KGHDR and CDR2 SFDVKD come from the germline V gene. In DNA form, the CDR3 reads TGTGCCACCAGTGATTTGGAGCGGGAGGGTCGGGATGAGCAGTTCTTC. Translation gives CATSDLEREGRDEQFF.

This clone turned up a few times. V gene TRBV7-8 combines with J gene TRBJ2-7; TRBD1 is a possible D gene (6 bases). Trimming shortened V by 6 bases and J by 0 bases, and 6 bases separated the two germline ends. CDR1 and CDR2 (germline): SGHVS, FQNEAQ. The CDR3 is 12 residues long. The CDR3 loop is CASRQGSYEQYF. The DNA for the CDR3 is TGTGCCAGCAGACAGGGCTCCTACGAGCAGTACTTC. The complete variable domain, with remaining parts taken from reference TRBV7-8 and TRBJ2-7, reads GAGVSQSPRYKVAKRGQDVALRCDPISGHVSLFWYQQALGQGPEFLTYFQNEAQLDKSGLPSDRFFAERPEGSVSTLKIQRTQQEDSAVYLCASRQGSYEQYFGPGTRLTVT.

Only one count was recorded for this clone. The genes are TRBV27 and TRBJ2-3; no definite D call. CDR3 length: 13 residues. The V and J ends lost 2 bases and 1 base respectively, with 4 bases between them. Germline assignment: CDR1 MNHEY and CDR2 SMNVEV (reference sequence). The CDR3 loop is CASSLKRTDTQYF. As DNA, the CDR3 is TGTGCCAGCAGTTTAAAGCGCACAGATACGCAGTATTTT.

This clone has more than one count but fewer than ten. This chain links TRBV7-2 with TRBJ1-1; 7 bases match TRBD1. The CDR3 covers 12 residues. Germline trimming cut 6 bases from V and 10 bases from J; bases unmatched to any gene: 8. Germline V gene lookup returns CDR1 SGHTA and CDR2 FQGNSA. CDR3 bases: TGTGCCAGCAGACAGACACAGGGGAGAGCTTTCTTT. The encoded protein is CASRQTQGRAFF.

This rearrangement joins TRBV4-3 to TRBJ1-2; 7 nucleotides align to TRBD1. The CDR3 totals 16 residues. Germline V gene lookup returns CDR1 LGHNA and CDR2 YSLEER. V trimming: 1 base; J trimming: 2 bases; junction bases outside the gene matches: 7. This CDR3 is CASSQVGTARNYGYTF. The CDR3 DNA sequence: TGCGCCAGCAGCCAAGTCGGGACAGCCAGAAACTATGGCTACACCTTC.